This T cell receptor beta chain was sequenced during a study of CD8 T cells in Susac syndrome. Study-level results: The study recognized that its TCR sequencing and HLA analysis covered a relatively small number of individuals.

Trimming took 7 bases from V and 5 from J; bases not matched to a gene: 8. The CDR3 loop spans 15 amino acids. Germline loops: CDR1 SGHRS, CDR2 YFSETQ. To note about this clonotype: Its antigen is not known.

Sequencing of TCR beta drew on CD8+ and CD4+ T cells from blood. Reverse transcription used roughly 0.5 to 1 ug RNA and random hexamers. An immunoSEQ multiplex PCR generated amplified TCR beta CDR3 products spanning 54 Vbeta and 13 Jbeta. MiXCR, run by TCRdb on the immunoSEQ multiplex PCR reads, gives a single entry per CDR3 protein. This table has tens of thousands of distinct CDR3 sequences, roughly 95% appearing once. This sequence was found in a human donor with multiple sclerosis. Material: CD4+ T cells from PBMCs. The V gene is TRBV5-1, the J gene TRBJ2-3; 12 bases match TRBD2. In nucleotides, the CDR3 is TGCGCCAGCCGTCGACTAGCGGGGGAAAAAGATACGCAGTATTTT. It encodes CASRRLAGEKDTQYF.